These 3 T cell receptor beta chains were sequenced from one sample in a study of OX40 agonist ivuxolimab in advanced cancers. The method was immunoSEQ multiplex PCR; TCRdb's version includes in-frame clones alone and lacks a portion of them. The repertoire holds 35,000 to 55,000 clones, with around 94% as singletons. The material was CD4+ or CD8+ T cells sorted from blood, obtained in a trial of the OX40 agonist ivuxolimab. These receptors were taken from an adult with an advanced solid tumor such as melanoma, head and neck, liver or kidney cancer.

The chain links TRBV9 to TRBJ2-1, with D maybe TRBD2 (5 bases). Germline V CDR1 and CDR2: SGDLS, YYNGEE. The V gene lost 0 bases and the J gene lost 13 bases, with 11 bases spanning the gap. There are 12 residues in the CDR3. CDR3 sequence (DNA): TGTGCCAGCAGCGTAGGAGGACTTATCCAGTTCTTC. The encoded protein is CASSVGGLIQFF.

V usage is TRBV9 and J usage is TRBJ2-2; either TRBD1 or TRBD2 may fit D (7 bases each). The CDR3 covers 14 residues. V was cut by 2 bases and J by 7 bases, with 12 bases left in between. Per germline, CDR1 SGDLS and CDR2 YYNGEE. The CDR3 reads CASSVTGEGGELFF. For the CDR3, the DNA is TGTGCCAGCAGCGTCACAGGGGAGGGCGGGGAGCTGTTTTTT.

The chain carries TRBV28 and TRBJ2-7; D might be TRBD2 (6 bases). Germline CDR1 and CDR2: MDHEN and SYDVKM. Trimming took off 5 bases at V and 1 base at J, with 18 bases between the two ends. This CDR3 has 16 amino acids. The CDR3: CASSPPPSGLSYEQYF. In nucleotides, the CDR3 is TGTGCCAGCAGTCCCCCCCCCAGCGGGCTTTCCTACGAGCAGTACTTC.